A selection of T cell receptor beta chains follows, all from one sample in a study of shared clonotypes between healthy human individuals. Some clones are missing from TCRdb's copy, which holds only in-frame ones; the method was immunoSEQ multiplex PCR. The table shows some 2,500,000 clones, with about nine tenths occurring only once. The source material was naive CD4+ T cells from PBMCs. The receptor source for this set is a young man in good health. Some clones in this sample may be carry-over from other donors' samples. Each CDR3 is given with its conserved first and last residue. D genes are given only for firm matches. Only part of the rows carry a size: once, few, many, or a class if the clone is expanded.

d_call	v_call	j_call	clone_size	cdr3_aa	cdr3_nt
TRBD2	TRBV19	TRBJ2-7	NA	CASNPGLAVYEQYF	TGTGCCAGTAACCCGGGACTAGCAGTGTACGAGCAGTACTTC
NA	TRBV7-2	TRBJ2-3	NA	CASSPPNSHQYF	TGTGCCAGCAGCCCTCCTAATAGTCATCAGTATTTT
TRBD1	TRBV19	TRBJ1-2	once	CASTSSGGHGYTF	TGTGCCAGTACCTCTTCAGGGGGGCATGGCTACACCTTC
NA	TRBV7-3	TRBJ2-2	few	CASSTTGNTGELFF	TGTGCCAGCAGCACAACAGGGAACACCGGGGAGCTGTTTTTT
TRBD1	TRBV7-3	TRBJ2-3	NA	CASSSQGVSTDTQYF	TGTGCCAGCAGCTCACAGGGGGTTAGCACAGATACGCAGTATTTT
TRBD2	TRBV19	TRBJ2-1	once	CASSTSGSSYNEQFF	TGTGCCAGTTCAACTAGCGGTAGCTCCTACAATGAGCAGTTCTTC
NA	TRBV2	TRBJ2-2	once	CASGRALTGELFF	TGTGCCAGCGGTCGAGCCCTCACCGGGGAGCTGTTTTTT
TRBD1	TRBV6-5	TRBJ2-3	NA	CASSYSGQGTDTQYF	TGTGCCAGCAGTTACTCGGGACAGGGCACAGATACGCAGTATTTT
NA	TRBV28	TRBJ1-1	NA	CASSPAVTEAFF	TGTGCCAGCAGTCCTGCGGTTACTGAGGCTTTCTTT
NA	TRBV28	TRBJ2-7	NA	CASTRAGVAYEQYF	TGTGCCAGCACCAGAGCAGGGGTTGCCTACGAGCAGTACTTC
TRBD2	TRBV5-1	TRBJ2-7	NA	CASSLSGGISSYEQYF	TGCGCCAGCAGCTTGTCGGGGGGGATAAGCTCCTACGAGCAGTACTTC
NA	TRBV10-3	TRBJ2-7	once	CAISPGTRTHEQYF	TGTGCCATCAGCCCCGGGACTCGAACCCACGAGCAGTACTTC
NA	TRBV5-4	TRBJ2-7	NA	CASSLSGGRTYEQYF	TGTGCCAGCAGCCTGTCGGGCGGACGGACCTACGAGCAGTACTTC
NA	TRBV4-1	TRBJ1-2	NA	CASSQAIVFGGGIGGYTF	TGCGCCAGCAGCCAAGCAATCGTCTTTGGTGGGGGTATAGGTGGCTACACCTTC
TRBD2	TRBV7-8	TRBJ2-3	NA	CASRLAELVTDTQYF	TGTGCCAGCAGACTAGCGGAATTAGTCACAGATACGCAGTATTTT
NA	TRBV4-2	TRBJ2-3	NA	CASNLGAASTDTQYF	TGTGCCAGCAACCTTGGAGCGGCAAGCACAGATACGCAGTATTTT
TRBD2	TRBV28	TRBJ2-1	NA	CASSIPSGSYNEQFF	TGTGCCAGCAGTATCCCTAGCGGTAGTTACAATGAGCAGTTCTTC
NA	TRBV9	TRBJ1-1	few	CASSVTAGMNTEAFF	TGTGCCAGCAGCGTGACCGCAGGGATGAACACTGAAGCTTTCTTT
NA	TRBV18	TRBJ2-7	NA	CASSTSSYEQYF	TGTGCCAGCTCAACGAGCTCCTACGAGCAGTACTTC
NA	TRBV10-3	TRBJ1-1	NA	CAIAGRGRNTEAFF	TGTGCCATCGCCGGGCGCGGGCGTAACACTGAAGCTTTCTTT
NA	TRBV12-2	TRBJ1-4	once	CASRLHPGVNEKLFF	TGTGCAAGTCGCTTACACCCAGGGGTGAATGAAAAACTGTTTTTT
TRBD1	TRBV7-3	TRBJ2-1	NA	CASTYDRGSYNEQFF	TGTGCCAGCACCTATGACAGGGGGTCCTACAATGAGCAGTTCTTC
TRBD1	TRBV6-5	TRBJ1-2	NA	CASRRQGQPYGYTF	TGTGCCAGCAGAAGGCAGGGACAGCCCTATGGCTACACCTTC
NA	TRBV11-2	TRBJ1-2	NA	CASSLSHRAGYTF	TGTGCCAGCAGCTTAAGTCACAGGGCTGGCTACACCTTC
TRBD2	TRBV7-3	TRBJ2-2	NA	CASSLQAGFNTGELFF	TGTGCCAGCAGCTTACAAGCGGGATTTAACACCGGGGAGCTGTTTTTT
NA	TRBV19	TRBJ1-2	NA	CASRTSDNYGYTF	TGTGCCAGTAGGACATCAGATAACTATGGCTACACCTTC
NA	TRBV5-1	TRBJ2-2	NA	CASSLDGGTGELFF	TGCGCCAGCAGCTTGGATGGGGGAACCGGGGAGCTGTTTTTT
NA	TRBV28	TRBJ2-4	NA	CASSSRGGGWNIQYF	TGTGCCAGCAGTTCCCGGGGAGGGGGCTGGAACATTCAGTACTTC
NA	TRBV7-3	TRBJ1-1	few	CASSLGQSNTEAFF	TGTGCCAGCAGCTTAGGACAGTCGAACACTGAAGCTTTCTTT
TRBD2	TRBV5-1	TRBJ2-2	NA	CASSPSGRAFGGELFF	TGCGCCAGCAGCCCAAGCGGGAGGGCCTTCGGCGGGGAGCTGTTTTTT
NA	TRBV6-5	TRBJ1-2	NA	CASSYGRGYYGYTF	TGTGCCAGCAGTTACGGGAGAGGCTATTATGGCTACACCTTC
TRBD2	TRBV2	TRBJ2-7	NA	CASSEALRAGVNEQYF	TGTGCCAGCAGTGAAGCGCTTCGAGCGGGAGTTAACGAGCAGTACTTC
NA	TRBV5-1	TRBJ2-2	NA	CASSLGGTGTGELFF	TGCGCCAGCAGCTTGGGGGGCACTGGCACCGGGGAGCTGTTTTTT
NA	TRBV19	TRBJ1-2	NA	CASSMGSANYGYTF	TGTGCCAGTAGTATGGGCTCGGCTAACTATGGCTACACCTTC
NA	TRBV7-3	TRBJ2-3	NA	CASSLIRDTDTQYF	TGTGCCAGCAGCCTAATACGAGACACAGATACGCAGTATTTT
TRBD1	TRBV6-5	TRBJ1-3	NA	CASSQRTGGGNTIYF	TGTGCCAGCAGTCAACGGACAGGGGGGGGAAACACCATATATTTT
TRBD2	TRBV7-9	TRBJ2-1	NA	CASSLELAGEQFF	TGTGCCAGCAGCTTAGAATTAGCGGGAGAGCAGTTCTTC
NA	TRBV9	TRBJ1-3	NA	CASSVGGGPNSGNTIYF	TGTGCCAGCAGCGTAGGGGGTGGGCCGAACTCTGGAAACACCATATATTTT
TRBD2	TRBV6-5	TRBJ2-4	NA	CASSGGGIAKNIQYF	TGTGCCAGCAGCGGGGGGGGGATAGCCAAAAACATTCAGTACTTC
TRBD2	TRBV27	TRBJ2-7	NA	CASTRTSGRPLGEQYF	TGTGCCAGCACTCGGACTAGCGGGAGGCCCCTAGGCGAGCAGTACTTC
NA	TRBV28	TRBJ1-3	NA	CASSLFLSSGNTIYF	TGTGCCAGCAGTTTATTTCTGAGCTCTGGAAACACCATATATTTT
NA	TRBV5-8	TRBJ1-5	NA	CASSLAWGINQPQHF	TGTGCCAGCAGCTTGGCCTGGGGAATTAATCAGCCCCAGCATTTT
NA	TRBV6-5	TRBJ2-3	NA	CASSSPGTDTQYF	TGTGCCAGCAGTTCCCCAGGCACAGATACGCAGTATTTT
NA	TRBV6-1	TRBJ2-2	NA	CASLRDKNTGELFF	TGTGCCAGTCTTCGGGACAAGAACACCGGGGAGCTGTTTTTT
TRBD2	TRBV28	TRBJ2-5	NA	CASRDVLAGGGETQYF	TGTGCCAGCAGGGATGTTCTAGCGGGAGGTGGAGAGACCCAGTACTTC
TRBD1	TRBV9	TRBJ1-4	few	CASSPQTGAAEKLFF	TGTGCCAGCAGCCCTCAGACAGGGGCTGCAGAAAAACTGTTTTTT
NA	TRBV11-3	TRBJ2-7	NA	CASSSGGDRDYEQYF	TGTGCCAGCAGCTCGGGAGGGGACAGGGACTACGAGCAGTACTTC
NA	TRBV28	TRBJ2-7	NA	CASSTTGRSSYEQYF	TGTGCCAGCAGTACTACAGGGAGAAGCTCCTACGAGCAGTACTTC
TRBD1	TRBV18	TRBJ1-2	few	CASSATGKDYGYTF	TGTGCCAGCTCAGCGACAGGGAAGGACTATGGCTACACCTTC
TRBD1	TRBV5-1	TRBJ1-5	NA	CASSPQGDKQPQHF	TGCGCCAGCAGTCCTCAGGGGGATAAGCAGCCCCAGCATTTT
NA	TRBV4-3	TRBJ2-3	NA	CASSQDEPTSPSTDTQYF	TGCGCCAGCAGCCAAGATGAGCCGACTAGTCCCAGCACAGATACGCAGTATTTT
NA	TRBV18	TRBJ2-2	NA	CASSPHGNTGELFF	TGTGCCAGCTCACCGCACGGTAACACCGGGGAGCTGTTTTTT
TRBD1	TRBV7-6	TRBJ2-2	NA	CASSLLLGTGNTGELFF	TGTGCCAGCAGCTTATTACTAGGGACAGGGAACACCGGGGAGCTGTTTTTT
TRBD1	TRBV10-1	TRBJ2-4	NA	CASSVTGGNIQYF	TGCGCCAGCAGTGTTACAGGGGGAAACATTCAGTACTTC
NA	TRBV7-9	TRBJ2-3	NA	CASSPTSFADTQYF	TGTGCCAGCAGCCCCACTAGTTTCGCAGATACGCAGTATTTT